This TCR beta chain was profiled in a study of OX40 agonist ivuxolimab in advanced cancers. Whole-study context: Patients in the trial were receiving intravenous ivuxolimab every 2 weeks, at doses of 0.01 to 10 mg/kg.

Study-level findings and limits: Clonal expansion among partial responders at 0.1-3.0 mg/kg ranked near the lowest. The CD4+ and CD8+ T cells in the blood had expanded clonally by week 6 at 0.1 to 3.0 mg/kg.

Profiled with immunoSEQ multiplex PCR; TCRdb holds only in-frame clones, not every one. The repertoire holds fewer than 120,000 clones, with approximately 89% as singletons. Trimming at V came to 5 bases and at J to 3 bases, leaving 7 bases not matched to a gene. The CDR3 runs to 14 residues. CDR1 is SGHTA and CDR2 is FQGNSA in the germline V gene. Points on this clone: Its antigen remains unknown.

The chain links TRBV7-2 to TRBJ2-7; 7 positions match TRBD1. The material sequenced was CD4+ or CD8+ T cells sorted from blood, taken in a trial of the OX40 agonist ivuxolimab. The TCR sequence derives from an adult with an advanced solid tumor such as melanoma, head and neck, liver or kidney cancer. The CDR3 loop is CASSPDRALYEQYF. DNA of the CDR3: TGTGCCAGCAGCCCCGACAGGGCACTCTACGAGCAGTACTTC.